Shown below are 29 T cell receptor beta chains from a single sample sequenced in a study of blood T cell repertoires in COVID-19. Profiling relied on immunoSEQ multiplex PCR, and the TCRdb table lists in-frame clones only, not all of them. Of around 46,000 clones listed, 70% to 90% are singletons. Sequencing used PBMCs or T cells enriched from blood (not recorded which). The source is a woman in her fifties or sixties who had recovered from COVID-19.

The chain recombines TRBV3-1 (or the pseudogene TRBV3-2) with TRBJ2-2; 7 bases agree with TRBD1. Looked up from germline, CDR1 is LGHDT and CDR2 is YNNKEL (reference sequence). The ends lost 2 bases at V and 6 bases at J; junction bases unmatched: 6. This CDR3 has 15 amino acids. CDR3: CASSQRRQGAGELFF. The DNA for the CDR3 is TGTGCCAGCAGCCAACGGAGACAGGGCGCCGGGGAGCTGTTTTTT.

The chain recombines TRBV19 with TRBJ2-2, with D tentatively TRBD2 (5 bases). The ends were cut back, 2 bases at V and 0 bases at J, with 10 bases in the middle. Germline CDR1 is LNHDA and CDR2 is SQIVND (reference sequence). The CDR3 loop spans 16 amino acids. The CDR3 bases are TGTGCCAGTAGTATATGGGCGGGCTCGAACACCGGGGAGCTGTTTTTT. It is translated as CASSIWAGSNTGELFF. The variable domain in full, with the rest retrieved from reference TRBV19 and TRBJ2-2, is DGGITQSPKYLFRKEGQNVTLSCEQNLNHDAMYWYRQDPGQGLRLIYYSQIVNDFQKGDIAEGYSVSREKKESFPLTVTSAQKNPTAFYLCASSIWAGSNTGELFFGEGSRLTVL.

The gene calls are TRBV11-2 and TRBJ2-7; 8 bases fit TRBD2. The CDR3 is made up of 15 amino acids. The J segment lost 6 bases and the V segment lost 3 bases, leaving 10 bases of the junction unmatched. Per germline, CDR1 SGHAT and CDR2 FQNNGV. The CDR3 sequence: CASSLPGNAGGEQYF. The CDR3 nucleotides are TGTGCCAGCAGCTTGCCAGGGAATGCGGGAGGCGAGCAGTACTTC.

The CDR3 sequence: CASRESGRPYEQYF. For the CDR3, the DNA is TGTGCCAGCAGGGAAAGCGGCCGACCCTACGAGCAGTACTTC. The rearrangement joins TRBV6-6 to TRBJ2-7; tentative D call: TRBD2 (5 bases). Germline CDR1 is MNHNY and CDR2 is SVGAGI (reference sequence). The CDR3 is 14 residues long. Trimming left V 6 bases short and J 2 bases short, with 14 bases between.

This sequence joins TRBV7-2 and TRBJ1-2, with D unresolved. Trimming took 0 bases from V and 5 from J, leaving 4 bases between them. This CDR3 is 12 amino acids long. The V gene's germline CDR1 is SGHTA and CDR2 FQGNSA. The CDR3 reads CASSLAGYGYTF. The CDR3 DNA reads as TGTGCCAGCAGCTTAGCCGGGTATGGCTACACCTTC.

The CDR3: CAISAGGTGNTGELFF. The DNA for the CDR3 is TGTGCCATCAGTGCGGGCGGGACGGGGAACACCGGGGAGCTGTTTTTT. This sequence joins TRBV10-3 and TRBJ2-2; possibly TRBD2 for D (6 bases). Trimming pared 4 bases from V and 1 base from J, leaving 13 bases between. The CDR3 sequence is 16 residues long. The germline gives CDR1 ENHRY, CDR2 SYGVKD.

The CDR3 reads CASSRWDTANEQYF. CDR3 in DNA: TGTGCCAGTAGTAGATGGGACACAGCGAACGAGCAGTACTTC. The rearrangement uses TRBV19 and TRBJ2-7, with D possibly being TRBD1 (6 bases). Trimming cost V 4 bases and J 5 bases, with 15 bases left between them. The CDR3 contains 14 residues. The germline CDR1 and CDR2 sequences are LNHDA and SQIVND (reference sequence).

The chain is built from TRBV28 and TRBJ1-2; no firm D call. This CDR3 has 15 residues. The V gene's germline CDR1 is MDHEN and CDR2 SYDVKM. Trimming stripped 8 bases from V and 2 bases from J, with 18 bases between. The CDR3 protein is CASGTESLRNYGYTF. The CDR3 coding sequence is TGTGCCAGCGGAACAGAATCCCTTCGAAACTATGGCTACACCTTC.

This clone was counted only a few times. The chain carries TRBV7-9 and TRBJ2-5; a possible D gene is TRBD2 (5 bases). From germline, CDR1 is SEHNR and CDR2 FQNEAQ (reference sequence). The CDR3 consists of 13 residues. Trimming left V 4 bases short and J 5 bases short, with 11 bases between. CDR3 nucleotides: TGTGCCAGCAGCTCTCGGGGTCCCGAGACCCAGTACTTC. This gives the protein CASSSRGPETQYF.

V gene TRBV19 combines with J gene TRBJ2-2, with D hard to call. The CDR3 totals 16 residues. The V end was cut by 4 bases, the J end by 1 base, with 13 bases between. Per germline, CDR1 LNHDA and CDR2 SQIVND (reference sequence). The CDR3 loop reads CASSTSIVMNTGELFF. CDR3 coding DNA: TGTGCCAGTAGTACCAGTATCGTAATGAACACCGGGGAGCTGTTTTTT.

The chain recombines TRBV6-5 with TRBJ2-5; 7 nucleotides agree with TRBD2. Trimming took 6 bases from V and 2 from J; bases not matched to a gene: 9. The length of the CDR3 is 15 residues. CDR1 is MNHEY, CDR2 SVGAGI, per germline. The CDR3 is CASRYEGGAQETQYF. The CDR3 nucleotides are TGTGCCAGCAGATACGAGGGAGGGGCTCAAGAGACCCAGTACTTC.

This CDR3 reads CASSILQGEAFF. DNA of the CDR3: TGTGCCAGCAGTATTTTACAGGGTGAAGCTTTCTTT. This chain uses TRBV28 with TRBJ1-1, with D maybe TRBD1 (6 bases). The CDR3 is made up of 12 amino acids. In germline, CDR1 is MDHEN, CDR2 SYDVKM. V shed 5 bases and J shed 7 bases, with 11 bases lying between them.

The chain joins TRBV6-5 to TRBJ1-4; D is uncertain. The germline V and J ends were trimmed by 9 bases and 1 base, with 12 bases remaining between them. This CDR3 is 14 amino acids long. Germline CDR1 reads MNHEY; CDR2 reads SVGAGI. The CDR3 spells CASRKLQTNEKLFF. CDR3 DNA sequence: TGTGCCAGTCGAAAACTCCAAACTAATGAAAAACTGTTTTTT.

This rearrangement joins TRBV7-3 to TRBJ1-2; D is perhaps TRBD1 (6 bases). The germline gives CDR1 SGHTA, CDR2 FQGTGA. The CDR3 length is 14 residues. Trimming pared 0 bases from V and 7 bases from J, leaving 12 bases between. CDR3 coding DNA: TGTGCCAGCAGCTTAACCAAACAGGGATCTGGCTACACCTTC. Translating gives CASSLTKQGSGYTF.

The CDR3, as DNA: TGTGCCTGGAGTTGGGTCCACAGGAGCATGAACACTGAAGCTTTCTTT. Its protein is CAWSWVHRSMNTEAFF. The chain carries TRBV30 and TRBJ1-1, with D perhaps TRBD1 (5 bases). Deletions cut 2 bases from V and 0 bases from J, with 16 bases between. There are 16 residues in the CDR3. Germline lookup yields CDR1 GTSNPN and CDR2 SVGIG (reference sequence).

CDR3: CASRAEPSTDTQYF. CDR3 DNA: TGTGCCAGTAGGGCGGAACCTAGCACAGATACGCAGTATTTT. This chain links TRBV19 with TRBJ2-3; the D is unclear. Germline loops: CDR1 LNHDA, CDR2 SQIVND (reference sequence). The V end was cut by 6 bases, the J end by 0 bases, with 10 bases between. This CDR3 has 14 amino acids.

This chain connects TRBV3-1 (or the pseudogene TRBV3-2) to TRBJ1-3; maybe TRBD1 (6 bases). Germline CDR1 is LGHDT and CDR2 is YNNKEL (reference sequence). V was shortened by 1 base and J by 11 bases, with 30 bases between the two germline ends. The CDR3 runs to 19 residues. The CDR3 DNA reads as TGTGCCAGCAGCCAAGCAGTGTTTTACCGGACCGGGACAAAAGGTCCCATATATTTT. The encoded protein is CASSQAVFYRTGTKGPIYF.

V usage is TRBV7-6 and J usage is TRBJ1-3; D is unclear. Germline CDR1 and CDR2: SGHVS and FNYEAQ. The V and J ends lost 1 base and 0 bases respectively, with 13 bases between them. The CDR3 loop spans 17 amino acids. This CDR3 is CASSLVLPGSSGNTIYF. The CDR3 DNA follows: TGTGCCAGCAGCTTAGTTCTCCCGGGGAGCTCTGGAAACACCATATATTTT.

The chain is built from TRBV12-3 or TRBV12-4 and TRBJ2-7; 7 bases align to TRBD1. J gave up 3 bases and V 6 bases, and 5 bases lay outside the gene matches. The CDR3 loop spans 13 amino acids. CDR3 protein: CASSRDSGYEQYF. The CDR3, as DNA: TGTGCCAGCAGCCGGGACAGTGGCTACGAGCAGTACTTC.

CDR3 amino acids: CASSLGLNEKLFF. In DNA form, the CDR3 reads TGCGCCAGCAGCTTGGGACTTAATGAAAAACTGTTTTTT. The chain links TRBV5-1 to TRBJ1-4; D gene ambiguous. Per the germline V gene, CDR1 is SGHRS and CDR2 is YFSETQ. Trimming removed 0 bases from V and 4 bases from J, with 4 bases in between. The CDR3 totals 13 residues.

The rearrangement links TRBV7-6 to TRBJ1-6, with D possibly being TRBD1 (5 bases). Between the trimmed V and J ends, which lost 4 bases and 7 bases, there was a span of 11 bases. CDR3 length: 14 amino acids. Germline V gives CDR1 SGHVS, CDR2 FNYEAQ. The CDR3 bases are TGTGCCAGCAGCTCCTCGGGGGAGAATTCACCCCTCCACTTT. Translated, it gives CASSSSGENSPLHF.

This clone was found a few times. This chain links TRBV28 with TRBJ2-7, with D uncertain. Trimming cost V 5 bases and J 0 bases, with 8 bases left between them. CDR1 is MDHEN and CDR2 is SYDVKM in the germline V gene. This CDR3 is 13 amino acids long. CDR3 nucleotide sequence: TGTGCCAGCAGTGGGCCAAACTCCTACGAGCAGTACTTC. It is translated as CASSGPNSYEQYF.

This chain links TRBV28 with TRBJ1-5; a possible D gene is TRBD1 (5 bases). Per the germline V gene, CDR1 is MDHEN and CDR2 is SYDVKM. This CDR3 spans 14 amino acids. V dropped 6 bases and J dropped 7 bases, with 16 bases sitting between them. The CDR3, as DNA: TGTGCCAGCAGGGACGGGACGGGGGTGCAGCCCCAGCATTTT. Its protein product is CASRDGTGVQPQHF.

The rearrangement links TRBV7-2 to TRBJ2-5, with TRBD2 matching 10 bases. This CDR3 is 14 amino acids long. Germline CDR1 reads SGHTA; CDR2 reads FQGNSA. Germline trimming cut 3 bases from V and 5 bases from J; bases unmatched to any gene: 3. This CDR3 reads CASSFSSGGETQYF. CDR3 in DNA: TGTGCCAGCAGCTTTAGTAGCGGGGGGGAGACCCAGTACTTC. The complete variable domain, with remaining parts taken from reference TRBV7-2 and TRBJ2-5, reads GAGVSQSPSNKVTEKGKDVELRCDPISGHTALYWYRQSLGQGLEFLIYFQGNSAPDKSGLPSDRFSAERTGGSVSTLTIQRTQQEDSAVYLCASSFSSGGETQYFGPGTRLLVL.

The chain employs TRBV28 and TRBJ1-1; 7 positions match TRBD1. V dropped 3 bases and J dropped 6; count of bases not matched to a gene: 7. There are 14 residues in the CDR3. Germline CDR1 and CDR2: MDHEN and SYDVKM. The chain's CDR3 is CASSLGQFNAEAFF. For the CDR3, the DNA is TGTGCCAGCAGTTTGGGACAGTTCAACGCTGAAGCTTTCTTT.

This chain connects TRBV6-5 to TRBJ2-2; 8 bases agree with TRBD1. Germline V gene sequence: CDR1 MNHEY, CDR2 SVGAGI. Germline trimming cut 6 bases from V and 3 bases from J; bases unmatched to any gene: 6. The CDR3 contains 15 residues. CDR3 region: CASSPRGLDTGELFF. The DNA for the CDR3 is TGTGCCAGCAGCCCCAGGGGGCTGGACACCGGGGAGCTGTTTTTT.

This chain uses TRBV27 with TRBJ2-7; the D gene is possibly TRBD1 (6 bases). The CDR3 runs 14 residues. From germline, CDR1 is MNHEY and CDR2 SMNVEV (reference sequence). Trimming stripped 5 bases from V and 3 bases from J, with 14 bases between. CDR3 sequence reads: CASSHRVSGYEQYF. The CDR3 DNA is TGTGCCAGCAGTCACAGGGTTTCAGGCTACGAGCAGTACTTC.

The chain couples TRBV11-2 to TRBJ1-6, with a tentative D call TRBD1 (5 bases). The V end was cut by 7 bases, the J end by 9 bases, with 22 bases between. The length of the CDR3 is 16 residues. Germline-derived CDR1 and CDR2 are SGHAT and FQNNGV. The CDR3: CASILGGSLVGSPLHF. The CDR3 nucleotides are TGTGCCAGCATCCTTGGGGGGTCCCTTGTCGGTTCACCCCTCCACTTT.

Concerning this clone itself: Its ends do not fully match the called genes, so a read error is possible. This chain uses TRBV6-5 with TRBJ1-2, with TRBD1 as a possible D gene (6 bases). Germline V CDR1 and CDR2: MNHEY, SVGAGI. The CDR3 consists of 14 residues. CDR3 amino acids: CASSNSGTNYGYTF. In DNA, the CDR3 is TGTGCCAGCAGTAACTCCGGGACAAACTATGGCTACACCTTC.